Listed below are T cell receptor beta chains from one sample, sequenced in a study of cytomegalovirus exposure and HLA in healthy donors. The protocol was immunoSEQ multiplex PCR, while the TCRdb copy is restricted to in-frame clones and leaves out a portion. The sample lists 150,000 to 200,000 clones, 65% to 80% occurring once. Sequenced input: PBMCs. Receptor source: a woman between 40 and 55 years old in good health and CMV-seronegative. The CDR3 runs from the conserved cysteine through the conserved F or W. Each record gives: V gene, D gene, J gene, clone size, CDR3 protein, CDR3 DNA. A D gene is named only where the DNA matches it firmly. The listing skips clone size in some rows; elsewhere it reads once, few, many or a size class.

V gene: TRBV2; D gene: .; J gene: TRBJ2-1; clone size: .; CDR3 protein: CASKVDGSSYNEQFF; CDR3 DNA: TGTGCCAGCAAGGTGGACGGGAGCTCCTACAATGAGCAGTTCTTC
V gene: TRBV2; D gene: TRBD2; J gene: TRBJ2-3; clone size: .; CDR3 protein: CASSSLGTRSDTQYF; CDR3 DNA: TGTGCCAGCAGTAGTCTGGGGACTAGGTCTGATACGCAGTATTTT
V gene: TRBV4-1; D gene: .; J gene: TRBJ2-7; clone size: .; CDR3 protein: CASSQEQGNVYEQYF; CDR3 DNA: TGCGCCAGCAGCCAAGAGCAGGGGAATGTATACGAGCAGTACTTC
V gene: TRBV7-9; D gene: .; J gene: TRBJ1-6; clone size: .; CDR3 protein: CASTTQETNIPLHF; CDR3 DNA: TGTGCCAGCACCACACAGGAGACAAATATACCCCTCCACTTT
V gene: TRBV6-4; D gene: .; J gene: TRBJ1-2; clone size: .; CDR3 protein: CAISSRTAYGYTF; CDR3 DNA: TGTGCCATCTCCTCCCGGACAGCGTATGGCTACACTTTC
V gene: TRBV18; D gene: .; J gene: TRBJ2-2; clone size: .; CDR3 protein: CASSPNRDDTGELFF; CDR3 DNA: TGTGCCAGCTCGCCCAACAGGGATGACACCGGGGAGCTGTTTTTT
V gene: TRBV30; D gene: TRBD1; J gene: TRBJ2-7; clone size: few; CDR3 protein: CAWDRGSYEQYF; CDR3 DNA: TGTGCCTGGGACAGGGGTTCCTACGAGCAGTACTTC
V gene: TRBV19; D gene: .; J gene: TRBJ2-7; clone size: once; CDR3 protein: CASSPRGTDYEQYF; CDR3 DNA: TGTGCCAGTAGTCCACGGGGGACGGACTACGAGCAGTACTTC
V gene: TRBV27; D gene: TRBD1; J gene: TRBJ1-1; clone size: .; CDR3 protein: CASRGTGNTEAFF; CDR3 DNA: TGTGCCAGCAGGGGGACAGGGAACACTGAAGCTTTCTTT
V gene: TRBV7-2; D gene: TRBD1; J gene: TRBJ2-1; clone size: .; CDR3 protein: CASSADRAYNEQFF; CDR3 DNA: TGTGCCAGCAGCGCGGACAGGGCTTACAATGAGCAGTTCTTC
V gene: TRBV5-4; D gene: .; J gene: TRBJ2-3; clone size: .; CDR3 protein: CASSTPTDTSTDTQYF; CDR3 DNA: TGTGCCAGCAGCACCCCTACAGACACTAGCACAGATACGCAGTATTTT
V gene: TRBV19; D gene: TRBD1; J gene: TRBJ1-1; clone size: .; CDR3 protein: CASSMPGTGVTEAFF; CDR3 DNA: TGTGCCAGTAGTATGCCCGGGACAGGGGTAACTGAAGCTTTCTTT
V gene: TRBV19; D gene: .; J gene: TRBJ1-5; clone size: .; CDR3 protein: CASTPVEGQPQHF; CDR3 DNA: TGTGCCAGTACCCCGGTAGAGGGTCAGCCCCAGCATTTT
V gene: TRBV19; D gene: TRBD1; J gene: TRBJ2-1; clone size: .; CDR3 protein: CASGTGVWDEQFF; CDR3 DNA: TGTGCCAGTGGGACAGGGGTATGGGATGAGCAGTTCTTC
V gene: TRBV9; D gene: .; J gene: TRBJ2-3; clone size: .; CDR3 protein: CASSVGPGLSTDTQYF; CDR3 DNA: TGTGCCAGCAGCGTAGGTCCGGGGTTAAGCACAGATACGCAGTATTTT
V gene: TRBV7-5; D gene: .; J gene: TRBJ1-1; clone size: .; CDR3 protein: CVRSLVGWGGRTEAFF; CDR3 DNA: TGTGTCAGAAGCTTAGTAGGTTGGGGGGGGCGCACTGAAGCTTTCTTT